The present T cell receptor beta chain was sequenced within a study of CD8 T cells in Susac syndrome (dated by TCRdb to the late 2010s). As for the study more broadly: Whether CD8+ T cell activation and differentiation in Susac syndrome was antigen driven was tested using repertoire sequencing. Summary of the overall study and its limitations: The TCR sequencing and HLA analysis was acknowledged to have included a relatively small number of individuals.

RNA was extracted using the RNeasy kit, and roughly 0.5 to 1 ug of the RNA was reverse transcribed with random hexamers. TCR beta CDR3 regions were amplified with the immunoSEQ multiplex PCR assay covering 54 Vbeta and 13 Jbeta segments. To correct PCR amplification bias, a synthetic template baseline was used for both primer optimization and computational correction. The paper's data handling went like this. Only productive sequences were kept, with reads annotated to V, D and J genes according to IMGT and analyzed in immunoSEQ Analyzer. Clonality was calculated as one minus the Shannon entropy normalized by log2 of the number of productive unique sequences. Public and private clones were assessed among the 100 most prevalent clones of each patient and control. Clones were defined as Susac-specific when absent from the healthy and MS cohorts, from roughly 1,100 published viral clones and from other ImmuneACCESS disease sequences. Using fastp at Q25 and MiXCR, TCRdb reprocessed the public reads and kept productive beta chains. Rows are combined by CDR3 protein, so each entry shows the most common genes and DNA. The authors' filters were not applied to this entry. In all, the sample holds around 130,000 distinct CDR3 sequences, and about 95% of those were seen once. Of the sample, more than 0.095% is held by the ten largest clones.

Notes on this clonotype: Its antigen has not been determined. Qualities for individual bases were not recorded, and no much larger clone is one base off.

Peripheral blood CD8+ and CD4+ T cells from healthy donors, Susac syndrome patients and multiple sclerosis patients were profiled using high-throughput TCR beta sequencing. Healthy donors were included as age- and sex-matched controls. CD8+ TEMRA cells were enriched by FACS, while bulk CD8+ and CD4+ T cells were purified by magnetic negative isolation. Blood was drawn into EDTA tubes, processed within 24 hours, and PBMCs were isolated by density gradient centrifugation. PBMCs intended for TCR sequencing were cryopreserved in liquid nitrogen and thawed later in a water bath at 37 degrees C. Purity of sorted or isolated CD4+, CD8+ and CD8+ TEMRA cells was at least 90%. The source material was CD4+ T cells from PBMCs. The receptor was derived from a human donor in good health.

The bases read TGTGCCAGTAGCCGGCCTACTGGAAACACCATATATTTT. This yields the protein CASSRPTGNTIYF. The sequence links TRBV19 to TRBJ1-3; the D gene remains uncertain. The junction carries 8 bases between V and J, which are trimmed by 6 bases and 2 bases respectively. CDR3 length: 13 amino acids, cysteine to phenylalanine. This entry keeps only the CDR3 DNA: 39 bases, framed from base 1. The germline V gene (reference sequence) provides CDR1 LNHDA and CDR2 SQIVND.